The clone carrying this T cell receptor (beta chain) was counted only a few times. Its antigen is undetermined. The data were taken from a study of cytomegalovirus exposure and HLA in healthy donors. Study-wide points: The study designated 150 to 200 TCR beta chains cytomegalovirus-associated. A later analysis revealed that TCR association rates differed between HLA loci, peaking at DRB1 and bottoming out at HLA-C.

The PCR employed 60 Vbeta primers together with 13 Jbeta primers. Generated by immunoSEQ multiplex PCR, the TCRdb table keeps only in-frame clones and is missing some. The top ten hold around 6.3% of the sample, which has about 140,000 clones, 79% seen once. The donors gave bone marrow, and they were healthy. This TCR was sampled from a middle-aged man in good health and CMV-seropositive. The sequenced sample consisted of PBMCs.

CDR3 residues: CASSDSLGGSNYGYTF. CDR3 sequence (DNA): TGCGCCAGCAGTGATAGCTTAGGAGGATCCAACTATGGCTACACCTTC. The chain links TRBV10-1 to TRBJ1-2; D is uncertain. Germline assignment: CDR1 WNHNN and CDR2 SYGVQD (reference sequence). V shed 3 bases and J shed 2 bases, with 16 bases lying between them. The CDR3 covers 16 residues.